This TCR beta chain comes out of a study of human CD8 memory T cell subsets. Study observations and caveats: The T cell repertoires of the stem-like memory and precursor exhausted subsets exhibited minimal overlap with one another.

The CDR3 has 12 residues. CDR1 SQVTM and CDR2 ANQGSEA come from the germline V gene. On this clonotype itself: Its antigen is unidentified.

Construction of TCR beta libraries was accomplished by means of UMI-labeled 5' RACE. TCRdb reanalyzed the 5' RACE reads, giving one entry per CDR3 protein sequence and no DNA. This repertoire includes thousands of distinct CDR3 sequences. The chain recombines TRBV29-1 with TRBJ2-7; TCRdb's D call of TRBD1 is untestable without DNA. This receptor was taken from a human donor in good health. Sequenced sample: CD8+ effector memory T cells (TEM) sorted from PBMCs. Noted subset: effector memory CD8 T cells, CCR7- CD45RO+ CD95+. Here the CDR3 reads CSAWDRPYEQYF.